This is a list of T cell receptor beta chains from one sample in a study of regulatory T cells in long-lasting Graves disease. TCRdb passed the multiplex PCR reads through MiXCR, listing each CDR3 protein once. This table holds about 430,000 distinct CDR3 sequences, about 15% found once. These same records also appear under a second study, on T cells in Graves' hyperthyroidism and ophthalmopathy.

Material: peripheral blood mononuclear cells (PBMCs), obtained at new diagnosis, from a patient treated with antithyroid drugs. The receptors derive from a woman aged 40 to 50 with Graves disease. Both conserved end residues are part of each CDR3. D genes are given only for firm matches. Clone size appears in some rows only: once, few, many, or a class for an expanded clone.

len	d_gene	v_gene	j_gene	abundance	CDR3nt	CDR3aa
14	TRBD1	TRBV7-3	TRBJ2-2	few	TGTGCCAGCAGCCAGGGACAGATTACCGGGGAGCTGTTTTTT	CASSQGQITGELFF
14	.	TRBV7-9	TRBJ1-4	.	TGTGCCAGCAGCTTACAGGCAACTAATGAAAAACTGTTTTTT	CASSLQATNEKLFF
17	TRBD1	TRBV20-1	TRBJ1-5	many	TGCAGTGCTAGAGATCCCGGGACAGGGATCAGCAATCAGCCCCAGCATTTT	CSARDPGTGISNQPQHF
15	TRBD2	TRBV6-2/TRBV6-3	TRBJ2-3	few	TGTGCCAGCAGGGTAGCGGGAGCGCGCACAGATACGCAGTATTTT	CASRVAGARTDTQYF
14	TRBD2	TRBV6-1	TRBJ2-1	.	TGTGCCAGCAGTGACGGGAGGGCCTACAATGAGCAGTTCTTC	CASSDGRAYNEQFF
14	TRBD2	TRBV19	TRBJ2-5	many	TGTGCCACTAAGGAACCTGGACTAGCGGTCGCCCAGTACTTC	CATKEPGLAVAQYF
12	.	TRBV20-1	TRBJ2-1	many	TGCAGTGCTAGAGTAGCGAACAATGAGCAGTTCTTC	CSARVANNEQFF
15	.	TRBV28	TRBJ1-2	.	TGTGCCAGCAGTGCACCAAAGGGGGGCCTCTATGGCTACACCTTC	CASSAPKGGLYGYTF
12	.	TRBV12-3/TRBV12-4	TRBJ2-1	many	TGTGCCAGCAGTATGGACTATTTCCCGCAGTTCTTC	CASSMDYFPQFF
15	.	TRBV28	TRBJ1-1	many	TGTGCCAGCAGTTTAGTAGGTAGTAAGAACACTGAAGCTTTCTTT	CASSLVGSKNTEAFF
15	.	TRBV20-1	TRBJ2-1	.	TGCAGTGCTAGAGATGGGATTAGCTCCTACAATGAGCAGTTCTTC	CSARDGISSYNEQFF
14	.	TRBV6-1	TRBJ2-1	few	TGTGCCAGCAGTGGCCAACTAGCCGGGGATGAGCAGTTCTTC	CASSGQLAGDEQFF
15	TRBD2	TRBV7-2	TRBJ2-2	.	TGTGCCAGCAGTTGGACTAGCTCGAACACCGGGGAGCTGTTTTTT	CASSWTSSNTGELFF
16	.	TRBV28	TRBJ2-4	many	TGTGCCAGCAGCCTCGACCCCAGATTAGCCAAAAACATTCAGTACTTC	CASSLDPRLAKNIQYF
16	TRBD2	TRBV20-1	TRBJ2-5	many	TGCAGTGCTAGTGATCCTAGCGGGAGCGGAGAAGAGACCCAGTACTTC	CSASDPSGSGEETQYF
16	TRBD1	TRBV11-2	TRBJ2-7	many	TGTGCCAGCAGCCTAGGGGACAGGCGATACTCCTACGAGCAGTACTTC	CASSLGDRRYSYEQYF
14	.	TRBV7-8	TRBJ1-6	many	TGTGCCAGCAGCTTAGCGCTTCTAAAATCACCCCTCCACTTT	CASSLALLKSPLHF
16	TRBD1	TRBV2	TRBJ2-5	many	TGTGCCAGCAGATGGACAGGGGCCTTACAACAGGAGACCCAGTACTTC	CASRWTGALQQETQYF
15	.	TRBV4-1	TRBJ2-2	.	TGCGCCAGCAGCCAAGAGGCAGGGAGCACCGGGGAGCTGTTTTTT	CASSQEAGSTGELFF
13	.	TRBV19	TRBJ2-1	many	TGTGCCAGTAGGCTCGGCGGTACGGATGAGCAGTTCTTC	CASRLGGTDEQFF
14	TRBD1	TRBV14	TRBJ2-7	few	TGTGCCAGCAGCCCCCGGACAGGGAGAGGCGAGCAGTACTTC	CASSPRTGRGEQYF
11	.	TRBV29-1	TRBJ2-5	many	TGCAGCGCCCTAGGGGGAGAGACCCAGTACTTC	CSALGGETQYF
15	.	TRBV29-1	TRBJ2-1	many	TGCAGCGTTGAAGATCCCCGGAAACTGTTGAATGAGCAGTTCTTC	CSVEDPRKLLNEQFF
14	TRBD2	TRBV28	TRBJ2-1	many	TGTGCCAGCAGTTCGCTAGCGGATTTCAATGAGCAGTTCTTC	CASSSLADFNEQFF
17	TRBD2	TRBV6-2/TRBV6-3	TRBJ2-1	many	TGTGCCAGCAGTGGAACTGGGGCTAGCGGGGTTTACAATGAGCAGTTCTTC	CASSGTGASGVYNEQFF
15	.	TRBV19	TRBJ2-4	.	TGTGCCAGTATGGTTGCGGGGCTAGCCAAAAACATTCAGTACTTC	CASMVAGLAKNIQYF
16	TRBD1	TRBV5-1	TRBJ2-3	many	TGCGCCAGCAGCTTGGACGGGACAGGTAGGACAGATACGCAGTATTTT	CASSLDGTGRTDTQYF
15	.	TRBV29-1	TRBJ2-1	many	TGCAGCGTTGGGCCCTCGACACAACCCTACAATGAGCAGTTCTTC	CSVGPSTQPYNEQFF
13	.	TRBV7-9	TRBJ2-3	many	TGTGCCAGCAGCACTGAGGGGCTAGGCACGCAGTATTTT	CASSTEGLGTQYF
13	.	TRBV5-6	TRBJ2-5	many	TGTGCCAGCAGCCGGGGGAGTCGAGAGACCCAGTACTTC	CASSRGSRETQYF
16	TRBD2	TRBV10-3	TRBJ2-7	.	TGTGCCATCAGTGGCCCCCCTGTTAGCGGGACCTACGAGCAGTACTTC	CAISGPPVSGTYEQYF
17	TRBD2	TRBV28	TRBJ2-1	many	TGTGCCAGCAGCTGGGGACTAGCTGAGAGCTCCTACAATGAGCAGTTCTTC	CASSWGLAESSYNEQFF
19	TRBD2	TRBV11-3	TRBJ2-1	many	TGTGCCAGCAGCCACCCGGGTGCGGGAGGACCAAGCTCCTACAATGAGCAGTTCTTC	CASSHPGAGGPSSYNEQFF
15	TRBD1	TRBV5-1	TRBJ1-5	many	TGCGCCAGCAGACCTGAGACAGGGGACAATCAGCCCCAGCATTTT	CASRPETGDNQPQHF
15	TRBD2	TRBV7-2	TRBJ2-7	many	TGTGCCAGCAGCTTACGGGGACTAGCGGGAAACGAGCAGTACTTC	CASSLRGLAGNEQYF
16	TRBD2	TRBV7-2	TRBJ2-2	many	TGTGCCAGCAGCCTGTTCGGGACTAGCGGGACCGGGGAGCTGTTTTTT	CASSLFGTSGTGELFF
12	.	TRBV24-1	TRBJ2-7	many	TGTGCCACCAGTGATTTCAGGGACGAGCAGTACTTC	CATSDFRDEQYF
13	.	TRBV5-1	TRBJ2-3	many	TGCGCCAGCAGCTCCCTTAGGAGGGATACGCAGTATTTT	CASSSLRRDTQYF
14	.	TRBV11-1	TRBJ2-1	many	TGTGCCAGCAGCTCCCTCCTTTGGGGGAGAGAGCAGTTCTTC	CASSSLLWGREQFF
12	.	TRBV30	TRBJ1-4	many	TGTGCCTTCCCGGGAGCTAATGAAAAACTGTTTTTT	CAFPGANEKLFF
13	.	TRBV5-1	TRBJ2-5	.	TGCGCCAGCAGCTCACAACTTAAAGAGACCCAGTACTTC	CASSSQLKETQYF
12	.	TRBV2	TRBJ2-7	many	TGTGCCAGCAGTGGGAGCGGCTACGAGCAGTACTTC	CASSGSGYEQYF
17	TRBD1	TRBV28	TRBJ1-2	many	TGTGCCAGCAGTTTTGTCGGCAGGGGGCCGTTGGGATCTGGCTACACCTTC	CASSFVGRGPLGSGYTF
17	TRBD2	TRBV5-6	TRBJ2-1	few	TGTGCCAGCAGCTTGGACGGGGCGGGGGACCCCTACAATGAGCAGTTCTTC	CASSLDGAGDPYNEQFF
14	.	TRBV12-3/TRBV12-4	TRBJ2-3	many	TGTGCCAGCAGGGAGCAGGGTAACACAGATACGCAGTATTTT	CASREQGNTDTQYF
15	TRBD1	TRBV6-5	TRBJ2-7	many	TGTGCCAGCAGTTACCCGGACAGGGGTTTGGACGAGCAGTACTTC	CASSYPDRGLDEQYF
14	TRBD2	TRBV10-3	TRBJ2-1	many	TGTGCCATCAGTGATCCCTCTAGCGGGCATGAGCAGTTCTTC	CAISDPSSGHEQFF
17	.	TRBV11-2	TRBJ1-2	many	TGTGCCAGCAGCCCAATTTCGGACGGAGGAATGAACTATGGCTACACCTTC	CASSPISDGGMNYGYTF
16	TRBD2	TRBV20-1	TRBJ2-1	many	TGCAGTGCTAGTGTAGTAGGCGGGAGGACCCTCAATGAGCAGTTCTTC	CSASVVGGRTLNEQFF
14	.	TRBV3-1	TRBJ2-5	many	TGTGCCAGCAGCCAAGTGGAAGCGACGGAGACCCAGTACTTC	CASSQVEATETQYF
16	.	TRBV24-1	TRBJ2-2	many	TGTGCCACCAGTGATTGGGGCAGGGGATCTTCCGGGGAGCTGTTTTTT	CATSDWGRGSSGELFF
16	.	TRBV18	TRBJ2-7	many	TGTGCCAGCTCACCACTTGAGGGGCCTCCTACTTACGAGCAGTACTTC	CASSPLEGPPTYEQYF